Presented here are 19 T cell receptor beta chains from one specimen sequenced in a study of shared clonotypes between healthy human individuals. The protocol was immunoSEQ multiplex PCR, while the TCRdb copy is restricted to in-frame clones and leaves out a portion. Of millions of clones listed, just over 90% are singletons. Specimen: naive CD4+ T cells sorted from blood. Subset meaning: CD45RA+ positively selected. These receptors were collected from a man younger than 35 in good health.

CDR3 DNA sequence: TGTGCCAGCAGCTTAGAGCAGGGGGTTTTCAATCAGCCCCAGCATTTT. Translation: CASSLEQGVFNQPQHF. The chain is built from TRBV7-2 and TRBJ1-5, with TRBD1 matching 7 bases. After removal of 1 base from V and 3 bases from J, the junction contained 6 bases not matched to a gene. The CDR3 consists of 16 residues. CDR1 is SGHTA, CDR2 FQGNSA, per germline.

V usage is TRBV5-6 and J usage is TRBJ2-5, with D unclear. CDR1 SGHDT and CDR2 YYEEEE come from the germline V gene. The CDR3 runs to 14 residues. Between the trimmed V and J ends, which lost 0 bases and 5 bases, there was a span of 11 bases. The CDR3 DNA is TGTGCCAGCAGCTTGGATGGTAGAAGGGAGACCCAGTACTTC. This encodes CASSLDGRRETQYF.

This clone has only a few counts. The chain combines TRBV6-5 with TRBJ2-1; D not certain. The CDR3 consists of 15 residues. V was pared by 11 bases and J by 6 bases, with 23 bases between. The germline V gene has CDR1 MNHEY and CDR2 SVGAGI. The CDR3, as DNA: TGTGCCCAAGAACCGATTTCCGGTAACGGCAATGAGCAGTTCTTC. Amino acid sequence: CAQEPISGNGNEQFF.

The chain couples TRBV28 to TRBJ1-1; D uncertain. Germline-derived CDR1 and CDR2 are MDHEN and SYDVKM. This CDR3 is built from 15 residues. Trimming cost V 5 bases and J 6 bases, with 19 bases left between them. The CDR3 spells CASSRISGRVAEAFF. The CDR3 region has the DNA TGTGCCAGCAGTCGGATATCGGGGAGGGTCGCTGAAGCTTTCTTT.

The J gene is TRBJ1-4, the V gene TRBV5-1; tentative D call: TRBD1 (5 bases). The V end was cut by 1 base, the J end by 5 bases, with 12 bases between. Germline values: CDR1 SGHRS, CDR2 YFSETQ. The CDR3 consists of 15 residues. The CDR3 reads CASSLWGGGNEKLFF. CDR3 nucleotides: TGCGCCAGCAGCTTGTGGGGCGGCGGAAATGAAAAACTGTTTTTT.

V usage is TRBV7-2 and J usage is TRBJ2-2; D tentatively reads TRBD1 or TRBD2 (5 bases each). This CDR3 region has 13 residues. V was pared by 8 bases and J by 3 bases, with 10 bases between. CDR1 is SGHTA, CDR2 FQGNSA, per germline. The CDR3 nucleotides read TGTGCCAGCGGCCGAGGGGACACCGGGGAGCTGTTTTTT. It is translated as CASGRGDTGELFF.

The chain couples TRBV19 to TRBJ1-5; the D gene is possibly TRBD1 (5 bases). The CDR3 is 16 amino acids. V dropped 6 bases and J dropped 5 bases, with 20 bases sitting between them. CDR1 is LNHDA, CDR2 SQIVND, per germline (reference sequence). The CDR3 nucleotides read TGTGCCAGTAGCCTCTCGTGGCAGGGAGGGTATCAGCCCCAGCATTTT. Its translation is CASSLSWQGGYQPQHF.

This clone was detected once. The V gene is TRBV5-6, the J gene TRBJ2-5, with 7 bases matching TRBD1. CDR1 is SGHDT, CDR2 YYEEEE, per germline. CDR3 size: 15 residues. J gave up 1 base and V 4 bases, and 7 bases lay outside the gene matches. The CDR3, as DNA: TGTGCCAGCAGCGGACCGACAGGGATCCAAGAGACCCAGTACTTC. Translating it yields CASSGPTGIQETQYF.

The chain has TRBV10-2 and TRBJ2-2; possibly TRBD1 or TRBD2 for D (5 bases each). Germline-derived CDR1 and CDR2 are WSHSY and SAAADI. The CDR3 loop spans 13 amino acids. Deletions cut 6 bases from V and 8 bases from J, with 13 bases between. CDR3 residues: CASRGTAVGELFF. The CDR3 DNA sequence: TGCGCCAGCAGAGGGACCGCGGTGGGGGAGCTGTTTTTT.

This chain uses TRBV7-2 with TRBJ1-4; unclear D gene. The CDR3 totals 12 residues. Germline V gene data show CDR1 as SGHTA and CDR2 as FQGNSA. V shed 2 bases and J shed 8 bases, with 6 bases lying between them. CDR3 nucleotide sequence: TGTGCCAGCAGCTTAAGGCGAGAAAAACTGTTTTTT. It encodes CASSLRREKLFF.

With respect to this clone: The same CDR3 is also encoded by other DNA sequences in this sample. V and J are TRBV7-2 and TRBJ2-7; no reliable D call. Germline V gene sequence: CDR1 SGHTA, CDR2 FQGNSA. The V gene lost 1 base and the J gene lost 2 bases, with 6 bases spanning the gap. The CDR3 consists of 13 residues. CDR3 in amino acids: CASSLVQTYEQYF. CDR3 DNA: TGTGCCAGCAGCTTAGTGCAGACCTACGAGCAGTACTTC.

On this clone itself: Other DNA sequences from this sample encode an identical CDR3 as well. This chain links TRBV10-3 with TRBJ2-3; D not certain. Germline CDR1 and CDR2: ENHRY and SYGVKD. CDR3 length equals 12 residues. V shed 5 bases and J shed 1 base, with 4 bases lying between them. The CDR3 spells CAISLGTDTQYF. DNA of the CDR3: TGTGCCATCAGTCTTGGCACAGATACGCAGTATTTT.

The chain employs TRBV18 and TRBJ2-4; D might be TRBD1 (5 bases). CDR3 size: 14 residues. Germline CDR1 KGHSH, CDR2 LQKENI. V gave up 4 bases and J gave up 8 bases, with 15 bases separating them. The CDR3 protein is CASSLQGFVDIQYF. In DNA, the CDR3 is TGTGCCAGCTCACTCCAGGGTTTTGTCGACATTCAGTACTTC.

This chain connects TRBV12-5 to TRBJ2-1, with 8 bases that match TRBD1. Germline V lookup: CDR1 LGHNT, CDR2 FRNRAP. V lost 7 bases to trimming and J lost 5 bases; unmatched junction nucleotides: 4. CDR3 length: 13 amino acids. The DNA of the CDR3 is TGTGCTAGTGCTACGGACAGGGACAATGAGCAGTTCTTC. This codes for CASATDRDNEQFF.

The chain couples TRBV6-1 to TRBJ2-7; TRBD2 aligns across 8 bases. Trimming at V came to 5 bases and at J to 3 bases, leaving 6 bases not matched to a gene. Germline V gene lookup returns CDR1 MNHNS and CDR2 SASEGT. The CDR3 length is 14 residues. CDR3 in amino acids: CASSLTGGIYEQYF. As DNA, the CDR3 is TGTGCCAGCAGTTTGACGGGAGGGATCTACGAGCAGTACTTC.

The DNA of the CDR3 is TGTGCCAGCAGCTCCAACAGGGGGCGAAGTGGCTACACCTTC. Translated: CASSSNRGRSGYTF. The chain links TRBV7-2 to TRBJ1-2, with 9 bases that match TRBD1. Germline V gene sequence: CDR1 SGHTA, CDR2 FQGNSA. This CDR3 is built from 14 residues. V shed 4 bases, J shed 7 bases, and the junction held 7 bases outside the gene matches.

The chain links TRBV7-2 to TRBJ2-7; D could derive from TRBD1 or TRBD2 (5 bases each). The CDR3 is 15 residues long. In germline, CDR1 is SGHTA, CDR2 FQGNSA. V shed 5 bases and J shed 0 bases, with 14 bases lying between them. CDR3: CASSPRGPSSYEQYF. The CDR3 region has the DNA TGTGCCAGCAGCCCACGGGGCCCAAGCTCCTACGAGCAGTACTTC.

The chain employs TRBV6-6 and TRBJ1-1, with TRBD1 identical over 7 bases. The V gene end was trimmed by 5 bases and the J gene end by 0 bases; junction bases not matched to a gene: 3. CDR3 size: 14 residues. Germline lookup yields CDR1 MNHNY and CDR2 SVGAGI (reference sequence). In nucleotides, the CDR3 is TGTGCCAGCAGTCCGGGACAGCTGAACACTGAAGCTTTCTTT. Its translation: CASSPGQLNTEAFF.

The V gene is TRBV7-6, the J gene TRBJ2-3; D is perhaps TRBD2 (5 bases). The V gene's germline CDR1 is SGHVS and CDR2 FNYEAQ. CDR3 size: 15 residues. V gave up 5 bases and J gave up 4 bases, with 16 bases separating them. The CDR3 is CASSPQGGGADTQYF. Here the CDR3 DNA reads TGTGCCAGCAGCCCCCAAGGAGGTGGCGCAGATACGCAGTATTTT.